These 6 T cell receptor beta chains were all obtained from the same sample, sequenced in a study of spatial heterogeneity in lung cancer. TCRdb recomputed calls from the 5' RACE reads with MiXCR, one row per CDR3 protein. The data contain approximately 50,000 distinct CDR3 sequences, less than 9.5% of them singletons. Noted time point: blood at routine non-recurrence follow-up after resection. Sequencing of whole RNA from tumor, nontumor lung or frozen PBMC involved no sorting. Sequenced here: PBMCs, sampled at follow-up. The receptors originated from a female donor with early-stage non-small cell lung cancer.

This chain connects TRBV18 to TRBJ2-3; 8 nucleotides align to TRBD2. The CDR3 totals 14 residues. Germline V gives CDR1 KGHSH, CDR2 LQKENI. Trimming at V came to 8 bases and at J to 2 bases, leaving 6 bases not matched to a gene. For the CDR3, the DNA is TGTGCCAGCCGAGGGCGGGGGGCCACAGATACGCAGTATTTT. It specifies CASRGRGATDTQYF.

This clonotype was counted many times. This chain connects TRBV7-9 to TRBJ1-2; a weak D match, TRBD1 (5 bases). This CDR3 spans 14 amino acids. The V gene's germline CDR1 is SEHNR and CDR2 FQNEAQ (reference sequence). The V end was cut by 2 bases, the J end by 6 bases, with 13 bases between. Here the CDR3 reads CASSLSSGRDGYTF. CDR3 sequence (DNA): TGTGCCAGCAGCTTAAGCTCAGGGCGAGATGGCTACACCTTC.

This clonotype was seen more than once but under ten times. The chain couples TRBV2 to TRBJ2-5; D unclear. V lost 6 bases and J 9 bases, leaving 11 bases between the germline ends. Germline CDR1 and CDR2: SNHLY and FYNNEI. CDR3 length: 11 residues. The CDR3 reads CASRLGSPQYF. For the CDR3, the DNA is TGTGCCAGCAGGTTGGGCAGCCCCCAGTACTTC.

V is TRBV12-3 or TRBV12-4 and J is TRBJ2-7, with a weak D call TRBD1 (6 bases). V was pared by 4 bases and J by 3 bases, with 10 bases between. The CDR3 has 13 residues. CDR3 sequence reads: CASSYGQNYEQYF. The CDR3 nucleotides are TGTGCCAGCAGTTACGGACAGAACTACGAGCAGTACTTC.

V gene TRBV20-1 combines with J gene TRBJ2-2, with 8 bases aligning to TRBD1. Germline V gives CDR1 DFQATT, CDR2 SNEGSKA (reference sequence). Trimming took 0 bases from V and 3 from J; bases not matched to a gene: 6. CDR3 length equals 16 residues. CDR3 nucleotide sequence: TGCAGTGCTAGAGATCTGACAGGGGAGGACACCGGGGAGCTGTTTTTT. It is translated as CSARDLTGEDTGELFF.

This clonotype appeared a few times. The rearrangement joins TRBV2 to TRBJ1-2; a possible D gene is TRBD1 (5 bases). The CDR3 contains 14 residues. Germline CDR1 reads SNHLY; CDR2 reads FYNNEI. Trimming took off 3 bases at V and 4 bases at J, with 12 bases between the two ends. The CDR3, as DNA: TGTGCCAGCAGTGAGCCGGGGCGGGGCTATGGCTACACCTTC. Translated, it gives CASSEPGRGYGYTF.